Below, one T cell receptor (beta chain) is given with its context. Its antigen is undetermined. This record comes from a study of T cell responses to AZD1222 COVID-19 vaccine. Study conclusions and caveats: Reports indicate that nearly half of spike-specific TCRs are directed at unmutated variant regions. Donors, mostly white British, included more females; clonal diversity was possibly underestimated.

The CDR3 extends over 11 amino acids. Germline loops: CDR1 MDHEN, CDR2 SYDVKM. With V trimmed by 6 bases and J by 8 bases, 0 bases remained unmatched. Clones were sequenced by immunoSEQ multiplex PCR, and TCRdb holds only the in-frame ones, with some missing. Among 150,000 to 200,000 clones listed, about 90% were seen once. The receptor comes from an adult in good health. The sequences come from peripheral blood, collected on day 0 of MenACWY control vaccination. The V gene is TRBV28, the J gene TRBJ1-4, with 7 bases identical to TRBD1. CDR3 DNA: TGTGCCAGCAGGACAGGGGAAAAACTGTTTTTT. Translated, it gives CASRTGEKLFF.